This T cell receptor beta chain originates from a study of OX40 agonist ivuxolimab in advanced cancers. Background for the entire study: The costimulatory receptor OX40 (CD134) was targeted by ivuxolimab, a fully human IgG2 agonistic monoclonal antibody. The paper reports the monotherapy dose-escalation portion (N of about 52 patients) of the phase I ivuxolimab trial. The point of sequencing TCRbeta in the periphery was to test whether ivuxolimab changed TCR sequence diversity and drove clonal T-cell expansion. Of the roughly 52 dose-escalation patients, hepatocellular carcinoma was present in about 20, melanoma in roughly 15, renal cell carcinoma in 9 and head and neck cancer in 9. Prior anti-PD-1, anti-PD-L1 or anti-CTLA-4 therapy was permitted, and checkpoint inhibitors had been received by about 37% of dose-escalation patients. Partial responses occurred in three dose-escalation patients: two with cutaneous melanoma and one with hepatocellular carcinoma. Intravenous ivuxolimab was administered to patients every 2 weeks at six dose levels: 0.01, 0.1, 0.3, 1.5, 3 and 10 mg/kg. The dose-escalation cohort was roughly 83% male with a mean age of about 54 years, ranging from roughly 23 to 90.

Patients with autoimmune disease history or receiving systemic immunosuppression were excluded from the trial. Peripheral blood for TCR sequencing was drawn from every dose cohort at baseline, at cycle 4 day 1 and at cycle 7 day 1. The samples were taken from a phase I, first-in-human, multicenter, open-label dose-escalation trial of ivuxolimab. Adults with locally advanced or metastatic melanoma, renal cell carcinoma, hepatocellular carcinoma or head and neck squamous cell carcinoma were enrolled in the trial. Before TCR sequencing, CD4+ T cells and CD8+ T cells from peripheral blood were sorted into separate populations. Broad study findings and their caveats: After ivuxolimab, more expanded clones were found on average in CD8+ T cells than in CD4+ T cells. Clonal expansion of both CD4+ and CD8+ blood T cells was observed from baseline to week 6 at doses 0.1 to 3.0 mg/kg. Which antigens the clonally expanded peripheral T cells were specific for was not determined. In partial responders in the 0.1-3.0 mg/kg groups, normalized peripheral clonal expansion was found to be among the lowest, especially among CD8+ T cells. Low levels of normalized T-cell clonal expansion were also shown by some nonresponding patients.

Turning to this clone: The target of this receptor is not known. The input lacks base qualities; no much larger clone sits a single base away. The sample contains more than one DNA sequence encoding this CDR3.

Genomic DNA was isolated from the sorted cells so that the TCRbeta CDR3 region could be sequenced. The immunoSEQ Assay was used for sequencing of TCRbeta CDR3 regions. TCRdb limited this immuneACCESS table to in-frame rearrangements with V and J called. A share of clones is missing; checked studies link under half to unresolved V genes, and the rest is unexplained. This sample lists 15,000 to 20,000 clones; roughly 90% were detected once. The ten biggest clones cover 10% to 15% of the sample. CDR3 length: 13 amino acids, cysteine to phenylalanine. Only CDR3 DNA is held: 39 bases, read in frame from base 1. V is reduced by 0 bases and J by 5 bases, leaving a spacing of 8 bases between them. Reading the germline V gene gives CDR1 SGHDT and CDR2 YYEEEE.

The receptor was isolated from an adult with an advanced solid tumor such as melanoma, head and neck, liver or kidney cancer. Recombination joined TRBV5-6 with TRBJ2-5, with the D segment identity uncertain. Material: CD4+ or CD8+ T cells sorted from blood, obtained in a trial of the OX40 agonist ivuxolimab. The DNA sequence is as follows: TGTGCCAGCAGCTTGGTGCTGGAGGAGACCCAGTACTTC. Translated, this gives CASSLVLEETQYF. The reference TRBV5-6 and TRBJ2-5 proteins fill in what lies around the CDR3, so the full variable domain reads DAGVTQSPTHLIKTRGQQVTLRCSPKSGHDTVSWYQQALGQGPQFIFQYYEEEERQRGNFPDRFSGHQFPNYSSELNVNALLLGDSALYLCASSLVLEETQYFGPGTRLLVL.